This T cell receptor (beta chain) was sequenced in a study of blood T cell repertoires in COVID-19. Study-level information: The samples span acute and convalescent COVID-19 from the United States, Italy and Spain.

A few counts support this clone. The age range of participants was 18 to 89 years, with residence in more than 20 US areas. Cohorts were assigned according to the clinical history that participants reported. Per the original methods: Estimates of nucleated cell counts were drawn from the amplification of reference gene primers. TCRdb's copy holds only in-frame clones and misses some; the assay was immunoSEQ multiplex PCR. The V and J calls and the clone size are those of that table, but D and trimming were determined from the DNA. The sample gives approximately 270,000 clones, under 90% of which show up once; about 1.7% is in the top ten. The V gene's germline CDR1 is MGHRA and CDR2 YSYEKL. The CDR3 has 16 residues. Trimming pared 3 bases from V and 0 bases from J, leaving 14 bases between.

Sequencing was performed on PBMCs or T cells enriched from blood (not recorded which). This clonotype originated in a man aged 35-49 years who had recovered from COVID-19. V usage is TRBV4-1 and J usage is TRBJ1-2, with unresolved D. This CDR3 is CASSQPGEGSNYGYTF. The CDR3 DNA sequence: TGCGCCAGCAGCCAGCCTGGGGAGGGATCTAACTATGGCTACACCTTC.